What follows are 23 T cell receptor beta chains derived from one specimen sequenced in a study of OX40 agonist ivuxolimab in advanced cancers. To prepare the library, the immunoSEQ multiplex PCR assay was applied. Not all clones reach the TCRdb copy of this immuneACCESS table, which keeps in-frame sequences only. Checked studies attribute under half of the gap to unresolved V genes and leave the rest unexplained. This sample lists some 85,000 clones; over 75% were detected once. The top ten constitute about 0.31% of the sample. The sequencing here drew on CD4+ or CD8+ T cells sorted from blood, taken in a trial of the OX40 agonist ivuxolimab. The receptors were gathered from an adult with an advanced solid tumor such as melanoma, head and neck, liver or kidney cancer.

This chain connects TRBV5-1 to TRBJ2-3; D might be TRBD2 (5 bases). The germline V gene has CDR1 SGHRS and CDR2 YFSETQ. The CDR3 covers 15 residues. V lost 2 bases and J 1 base, leaving 11 bases between the germline ends. The CDR3 region is CASSLGLGGTDTQYF. CDR3 coding DNA: TGCGCCAGCAGCTTAGGTCTCGGGGGCACAGATACGCAGTATTTT.

The V gene is TRBV15, the J gene TRBJ1-2; 8 positions agree with TRBD1. This CDR3 comprises 12 residues. J was trimmed by 6 bases and V by 5 bases; bases with no gene match: 2. The germline CDR1 and CDR2 sequences are LNHNV and YYDKDF (reference sequence). The CDR3 protein is CATSSQGDGYTF. CDR3 DNA sequence: TGTGCCACCAGCTCACAGGGGGATGGCTACACCTTC.

The rearrangement joins TRBV18 to TRBJ1-3, with TRBD1 identical over 8 bases. CDR3 length: 15 amino acids. CDR1 KGHSH and CDR2 LQKENI come from the germline V gene. V lost 1 base, J lost 4 bases, and 3 bases stayed unmatched. The CDR3 spells CASSPQRTGGNTIYF. In nucleotides, the CDR3 is TGTGCCAGCTCACCACAAAGGACAGGGGGAAACACCATATATTTT.

The rearrangement joins TRBV14 to TRBJ2-5; possible D gene TRBD1, 6 bases. From germline, CDR1 is SGHDN and CDR2 FVKESK. The CDR3 runs to 14 residues. The ends were cut back, 5 bases at V and 5 bases at J, with 15 bases in the middle. CDR3 nucleotides: TGTGCCAGCAGCGCACATGACAGGAGGGAGACCCAGTACTTC. Its protein is CASSAHDRRETQYF.

The J gene is TRBJ2-7, the V gene TRBV6-5; 10 bases are a match to TRBD1. V was pared by 6 bases and J by 3 bases, with 8 bases of the junction left unmatched. Germline CDR1 reads MNHEY; CDR2 reads SVGAGI. The CDR3 is 15 amino acids. CDR3 bases: TGTGCCAGCAGCTTACAGGGGACAGGGGTCTACGAGCAGTACTTC. It yields the protein CASSLQGTGVYEQYF.

The chain joins TRBV10-1 to TRBJ1-4; possible D gene TRBD1, 6 bases. The CDR3 is 15 amino acids. Trimming removed 5 bases from V and 3 bases from J, with 13 bases in between. Germline CDR1 and CDR2: WNHNN and SYGVQD (reference sequence). The CDR3 DNA reads TGCGCCAGCAGTTCATCGGGGGCGGCTAATGAAAAACTGTTTTTT. Protein sequence: CASSSSGAANEKLFF.

CDR3 nucleotides: TGTGCCAGCAGTTCCGCGGGACAGGGAACTGAAGCTTTCTTT. It yields the protein CASSSAGQGTEAFF. V and J are TRBV27 and TRBJ1-1; 9 bases fit TRBD1. Unmatched junction bases numbered 5, after V lost 4 bases and J lost 5 bases. This CDR3 comprises 14 residues. Germline lookup yields CDR1 MNHEY and CDR2 SMNVEV (reference sequence).

This clone was recorded a few times. The chain combines TRBV18 with TRBJ2-3; 16 bases are a match to TRBD2. J lost 4 bases, V lost 3 bases, and 1 base had no gene match. Germline lookup yields CDR1 KGHSH and CDR2 LQKENI. CDR3 length: 16 amino acids. DNA of the CDR3: TGTGCCAGCTCACCGGGACTAGCGGGGGGGCCAGATACGCAGTATTTT. Protein product: CASSPGLAGGPDTQYF.

This chain uses TRBV14 with TRBJ2-1; 12 nucleotides align to TRBD2. The CDR3 has 15 residues. Germline V gene lookup returns CDR1 SGHDN and CDR2 FVKESK. Trimming took 2 bases from V and 10 from J; bases not matched to a gene: 6. CDR3 DNA sequence: TGTGCCAGCAGCCAAACTAGCGGGGGGCGGAGGGAGCAGTTCTTC. As protein: CASSQTSGGRREQFF.

The chain has TRBV7-2 and TRBJ2-2; tentatively, D is TRBD1 (6 bases). V was cut by 4 bases and J by 4 bases, with 7 bases left in between. The V gene's germline CDR1 is SGHTA and CDR2 FQGNSA. The CDR3 contains 13 residues. The CDR3 DNA reads TGTGCCAGCAGCTCGGACAGCACCGGGGAGCTGTTTTTT. It specifies CASSSDSTGELFF.

This clone was seen just once. This sequence joins TRBV27 and TRBJ1-2; the D is unclear. The CDR3 extends over 14 amino acids. Trimming removed 6 bases at V and 2 bases at J, with 13 bases between. The germline CDR1 and CDR2 sequences are MNHEY and SMNVEV (reference sequence). In nucleotides, the CDR3 is TGTGCCAGCAGCCTCAGGAGGTCCAACTATGGCTACACCTTC. This gives the protein CASSLRRSNYGYTF.

This clone was seen a single time. V gene TRBV5-1 combines with J gene TRBJ1-2; 10 bases agree with TRBD1. V lost 0 bases, J lost 13 bases, and 12 bases stayed unmatched. Germline CDR1 and CDR2: SGHRS and YFSETQ. CDR3 size: 15 residues. CDR3 in DNA: TGCGCCAGCAGCTTGGCGCCCGACAGGGGGCTTAGCTTCACCTTC. Its protein is CASSLAPDRGLSFTF.

V and J are TRBV10-3 and TRBJ2-5, with D perhaps matching TRBD2 (6 bases). CDR3 size: 14 residues. V was cut by 4 bases and J by 2 bases, with 11 bases left in between. The germline CDR1 and CDR2 sequences are ENHRY and SYGVKD. CDR3 sequence reads: CAISGPGTQETQYF. CDR3 nucleotides: TGTGCCATCAGTGGACCTGGGACTCAAGAGACCCAGTACTTC.

This sequence joins TRBV6-5 and TRBJ1-1; D is ambiguous. CDR1 and CDR2 from the germline V gene are MNHEY and SVGAGI. CDR3 length: 12 residues. V shed 0 bases and J shed 7 bases, with 6 bases lying between them. CDR3 in DNA: TGTGCCAGCAGTTACTCGATTGATGAAGCTTTCTTT. Its translation is CASSYSIDEAFF.

This clone came up once. The chain employs TRBV19 and TRBJ1-2, with D possibly matching TRBD1 (6 bases). Trimming removed 3 bases at V and 4 bases at J, with 12 bases between. Germline lookup yields CDR1 LNHDA and CDR2 SQIVND (reference sequence). This CDR3 contains 14 residues. The CDR3 nucleotides are TGTGCCAGTAGTATTGATAGGGGGGCCTATGGCTACACCTTC. Its protein product is CASSIDRGAYGYTF.

This clone appeared once. This chain uses TRBV15 with TRBJ1-3; the match to TRBD1 covers 8 bases. The CDR3 is made up of 15 amino acids. Trimming removed 1 base from V and 4 bases from J; junction bases left unmatched: 3. The germline V gene has CDR1 LNHNV and CDR2 YYDKDF (reference sequence). The CDR3 nucleotides are TGTGCCACCAGCAGAGTCAGGGGGCTCGGAAACACCATATATTTT. It specifies CATSRVRGLGNTIYF.

The V call is TRBV14, the J call TRBJ2-2, with D uncertain. The CDR3 length is 14 residues. Trimming removed 4 bases at V and 2 bases at J, with 8 bases between. Germline CDR1 and CDR2: SGHDN and FVKESK. CDR3 sequence (DNA): TGTGCCAGCAGCCCAACGCAAAACACCGGGGAGCTGTTTTTT. Amino acids: CASSPTQNTGELFF.

This rearrangement joins TRBV7-2 to TRBJ2-5; no clear D. Germline V gene data show CDR1 as SGHTA and CDR2 as FQGNSA. The CDR3 loop spans 16 amino acids. Trimming cost V 1 base and J 1 base, with 13 bases left between them. Written as DNA, the CDR3 is TGTGCCAGCAGCTTAGTGTCAGGACCCCTCCAAGAGACCCAGTACTTC. This codes for CASSLVSGPLQETQYF. Variable domain in full (rest from reference TRBV7-2 and TRBJ2-5): GAGVSQSPSNKVTEKGKDVELRCDPISGHTALYWYRQSLGQGLEFLIYFQGNSAPDKSGLPSDRFSAERTGGSVSTLTIQRTQQEDSAVYLCASSLVSGPLQETQYFGPGTRLLVL.

The chain carries TRBV7-9 and TRBJ1-1; TRBD1 matches at 9 bases. V was clipped by 5 bases and J by 1 base; unmatched bases: 5. This CDR3 spans 15 amino acids. Germline assignment: CDR1 SEHNR and CDR2 FQNEAQ (reference sequence). CDR3 nucleotide sequence: TGTGCCAGCAGCCGGGGGACAGGGCGGAACACTGAAGCTTTCTTT. It specifies CASSRGTGRNTEAFF.

The chain carries TRBV19 and TRBJ2-2; TRBD1 or TRBD2 may be the D gene (5 bases each). Deletions cut 8 bases from V and 0 bases from J, with 16 bases between. This CDR3 spans 16 amino acids. Germline V gene lookup returns CDR1 LNHDA and CDR2 SQIVND (reference sequence). In nucleotides, the CDR3 is TGTGCCAGTTCGGGACGGAGAGCCTCGAACACCGGGGAGCTGTTTTTT. This sequence encodes CASSGRRASNTGELFF.

CDR3 nucleotides: TGTGCCAGCAGCCAATCGATTGAGCAGTACTTC. It codes for CASSQSIEQYF. V gene TRBV6-5 combines with J gene TRBJ2-7; D remains unclear. V was trimmed by 6 bases and J by 7 bases, leaving 10 bases between them. This CDR3 is 11 amino acids long. Germline V gives CDR1 MNHEY, CDR2 SVGAGI.

This chain uses TRBV10-1 with TRBJ2-7; 9 nucleotides agree with TRBD1. Germline V gene lookup returns CDR1 WNHNN and CDR2 SYGVQD (reference sequence). This CDR3 has 13 amino acids. With V trimmed by 5 bases and J by 7 bases, 6 bases remained unmatched. CDR3 in DNA: TGCGCCAGCAGTACCGGGACAGGGCGGGAGCAGTACTTC. As protein: CASSTGTGREQYF.

J is TRBJ1-6 and V is TRBV6-6; TRBD1 is a possible D gene (6 bases). Between the trimmed V and J ends, which lost 2 bases and 7 bases, there was a span of 12 bases. The CDR3 totals 15 residues. Germline V lookup: CDR1 MNHNY, CDR2 SVGAGI (reference sequence). The CDR3 is CASSYTDRWNSPLHF. The CDR3 region has the DNA TGTGCCAGCAGTTACACCGACAGGTGGAATTCACCCCTCCACTTT.